The sequence of this T cell receptor (beta chain) was determined in a study of control samples from healthy donors and cancer patients. Assay: immunoSEQ multiplex PCR; the TCRdb copy retains only in-frame clones and omits some. The repertoire includes about 100,000 clones, roughly nine tenths of them detected once, and 18% sits in the top ten. Trimming took 5 bases from V and 0 from J; bases not matched to a gene: 10. CDR3 size: 17 residues. Per the germline V gene, CDR1 is SEHNR and CDR2 is FQNEAQ (reference sequence). Input material: blood. This chain connects TRBV7-9 to TRBJ2-4; 7 positions agree with TRBD1. The sequence came from a woman between 50 and 59 years old in good health. In DNA, the CDR3 is TGTGCCAGCAGCCTGGCACAGGGGATAGTAGCCAAAAACATTCAGTACTTC. It encodes CASSLAQGIVAKNIQYF.